Listed here are 27 T cell receptor beta chains from one sample, sequenced in a study of T cell responses to AZD1222 COVID-19 vaccine. Using immunoSEQ multiplex PCR, the repertoire was profiled, and TCRdb retains in-frame clones only, with some absent. Of tens of thousands of clones in the sample, approximately 90% were seen once. Source: peripheral blood, taken 28 days after the second AZD1222 dose. Receptors originate from an adult who received the AZD1222 COVID-19 vaccine.

This clone was picked up one time. The chain carries TRBV18 and TRBJ2-1; 10 bases match TRBD2. The germline CDR1 and CDR2 sequences are KGHSH and LQKENI. The CDR3 totals 16 residues. The V and J ends lost 3 bases and 4 bases, in that order; junction bases with no gene match: 6. The DNA of the CDR3 is TGTGCCAGCTCACCGCGGACTAGCGGAACATACAATGAGCAGTTCTTC. Translation: CASSPRTSGTYNEQFF.

The chain is built from TRBV19 and TRBJ2-3; D possibly corresponds to TRBD2 (5 bases). CDR1 is LNHDA and CDR2 is SQIVND in the germline V gene (reference sequence). CDR3 length equals 14 residues. Between the trimmed V and J ends, which lost 7 bases and 1 base, there was a span of 12 bases. The CDR3 spells CASKLPGGTDTQYF. The CDR3 nucleotides are TGTGCCAGTAAACTACCCGGGGGCACAGATACGCAGTATTTT.

The chain recombines TRBV19 with TRBJ2-1; D perhaps matches TRBD1 (6 bases). Germline loops: CDR1 LNHDA, CDR2 SQIVND (reference sequence). Between the trimmed V and J ends, which lost 5 bases and 4 bases, there was a span of 21 bases. The CDR3 is 17 residues long. The CDR3 loop is CASSPRGWTAIYNEQFF. The CDR3 DNA reads TGTGCCAGTAGTCCGAGGGGGTGGACCGCGATTTACAATGAGCAGTTCTTC.

This clone appeared a single time. V is TRBV4-1 and J is TRBJ2-7; 12 bases agree with TRBD2. Trimming removed 1 base from V and 0 bases from J; junction bases left unmatched: 10. This CDR3 contains 19 residues. Per germline, CDR1 MGHRA and CDR2 YSYEKL. The DNA for the CDR3 is TGCGCCAGCAGCCAAGGGGGACTAGCGGGCGTACGGGGCTCCTACGAGCAGTACTTC. Encoded protein: CASSQGGLAGVRGSYEQYF.

The rearrangement uses TRBV6-5 and TRBJ2-2; the match to TRBD1 covers 9 bases. Trimming removed 2 bases from V and 0 bases from J; junction bases left unmatched: 1. CDR3 size: 16 residues. The germline V gene has CDR1 MNHEY and CDR2 SVGAGI. The CDR3 reads CASSYRTGANTGELFF. CDR3 DNA: TGTGCCAGCAGTTACAGGACAGGGGCGAACACCGGGGAGCTGTTTTTT.

This sequence joins TRBV30 and TRBJ2-1; 11 nucleotides match TRBD2. V lost 4 bases and J lost 0; bases outside the gene matches: 5. Germline CDR1 GTSNPN, CDR2 SVGIG (reference sequence). The CDR3 totals 16 residues. CDR3 nucleotide sequence: TGTGCCTGGATGGGGACTAGCGGTAGCTCCTACAATGAGCAGTTCTTC. This gives the protein CAWMGTSGSSYNEQFF. Using reference TRBV30 and TRBJ2-1 for the parts outside the CDR3, the full variable domain is SQTIHQWPATLVQPVGSPLSLECTVEGTSNPNLYWYRQAAGRGLQLLFYSVGIGQISSEVPQNLSASRPQDRQFILSSKKLLLSDSGFYLCAWMGTSGSSYNEQFFGPGTRLTVL.

The table lists this clone with a count of one. The V call is TRBV20-1, the J call TRBJ2-5; 9 bases line up with TRBD2. The V and J ends lost 1 base and 10 bases, in that order; junction bases with no gene match: 1. This CDR3 has 11 amino acids. Germline assignment: CDR1 DFQATT and CDR2 SNEGSKA (reference sequence). CDR3: CSARASGDQYF. In DNA form, the CDR3 reads TGCAGTGCTAGAGCTAGCGGGGACCAGTACTTC.

This clone is a singleton in its sample. The gene calls are TRBV28 and TRBJ2-1; TRBD2 matches at 13 bases. The CDR3 totals 14 residues. With 6 bases clipped from V and 11 bases from J, the junction kept 7 bases outside the gene matches. The V gene's germline CDR1 is MDHEN and CDR2 SYDVKM. CDR3 amino acids: CASRRTSGSDKQFF. CDR3 sequence (DNA): TGTGCCAGCAGAAGGACTAGCGGGAGCGACAAGCAGTTCTTC.

DNA of the CDR3: TGTGCCAGTAGGGGTTTTGGCTACACCTTC. This encodes CASRGFGYTF. V is TRBV19 and J is TRBJ1-2; no clear D gene. The V end was cut by 6 bases, the J end by 7 bases, with 6 bases between. Germline CDR1 and CDR2: LNHDA and SQIVND (reference sequence). The length of the CDR3 is 10 residues.

The chain links TRBV10-3 to TRBJ1-1; 7 bases map to TRBD1. Germline lookup yields CDR1 ENHRY and CDR2 SYGVKD. The trim removed 4 bases at V and 4 bases at J, leaving 12 bases unmatched. The CDR3 consists of 16 residues. The CDR3 sequence is CAISGGPGGSGTEAFF. The CDR3 DNA reads TGTGCCATCAGTGGGGGCCCAGGGGGATCCGGCACTGAAGCTTTCTTT.

The chain links TRBV20-1 to TRBJ2-1; D remains ambiguous. This CDR3 is 15 amino acids long. Germline CDR1 DFQATT, CDR2 SNEGSKA (reference sequence). V was clipped by 3 bases and J by 6 bases, with 18 bases between them. The CDR3, as DNA: TGCAGTGCTAGTTTAGGAGCTGGGCCGCGCAATGAGCAGTTCTTC. Its protein product is CSASLGAGPRNEQFF.

This clone was detected once. This chain links TRBV2 with TRBJ2-1, with D perhaps matching TRBD1 (5 bases). Trimming pared 7 bases from V and 0 bases from J, leaving 7 bases between. CDR1 is SNHLY, CDR2 FYNNEI, per germline. This CDR3 has 13 amino acids. CDR3 sequence (DNA): TGTGCCAGCACAGGGTTCTCCTACAATGAGCAGTTCTTC. Translation: CASTGFSYNEQFF.

This chain connects TRBV10-3 to TRBJ2-1, with D tentatively TRBD1 (6 bases). The CDR3 is 14 amino acids. Germline lookup yields CDR1 ENHRY and CDR2 SYGVKD. Trimming removed 3 bases from V and 1 base from J, with 7 bases in between. This CDR3 reads CAISDRGSYNEQFF. CDR3 in DNA: TGTGCCATCAGTGACAGGGGTTCCTACAATGAGCAGTTCTTC.

The chain employs TRBV3-1 (or the pseudogene TRBV3-2) and TRBJ2-1; possibly TRBD1 or TRBD2 for D (5 bases each). Per germline, CDR1 LGHDT and CDR2 YNNKEL (reference sequence). This CDR3 is 15 amino acids long. Trimming removed 4 bases at V and 2 bases at J, with 12 bases between. The CDR3, as DNA: TGTGCCAGCAGCCCGGACTGGGGCGCCTACAATGAGCAGTTCTTC. Translating it yields CASSPDWGAYNEQFF.

The chain uses TRBV15 and TRBJ1-3; TRBD1 is a possible D gene (5 bases). Looked up from germline, CDR1 is LNHNV and CDR2 is YYDKDF (reference sequence). There are 14 residues in the CDR3. V was pared by 7 bases and J by 0 bases, with 10 bases between. CDR3 sequence: CATKDRVSGNTIYF. DNA for the CDR3: TGTGCCACCAAAGACAGAGTCTCTGGAAACACCATATATTTT.

This chain joins TRBV29-1 and TRBJ2-7, with 7 nucleotides matching TRBD2. Per the germline V gene, CDR1 is SQVTM and CDR2 is ANQGSEA. The CDR3 consists of 13 residues. V gave up 6 bases and J gave up 0 bases; unmatched junction bases: 5. CDR3 nucleotide sequence: TGCAGCGTCTCTAGCGGCAGCTCCTACGAGCAGTACTTC. Protein product: CSVSSGSSYEQYF.

The genes are TRBV7-9 and TRBJ1-4, with unresolved D. Trimming removed 2 bases at V and 3 bases at J, with 7 bases between. CDR3 length: 14 residues. Germline V gene data show CDR1 as SEHNR and CDR2 as FQNEAQ (reference sequence). The CDR3 loop is CASSLSQSNEKLFF. The CDR3 DNA follows: TGTGCCAGCAGCTTATCACAGTCTAATGAAAAACTGTTTTTT.

The rearrangement joins TRBV21-1 to TRBJ2-5; the D call in the table, TRBD1, was not verified against the DNA. TRBV21-1 is listed as a pseudogene. The CDR3 has 16 residues. The chain's CDR3 is CASSKASGQGKETQYF. CDR3 nucleotides: TGTGCCAGCAGCAAAGCGTCGGGACAGGGAAAGGAGACCCAGTACTTC.

CDR3 residues: CASRDRLNTEAFF. CDR3 in DNA: TGTGCCAGTCGGGACAGGTTGAACACTGAAGCTTTCTTT. The chain recombines TRBV19 with TRBJ1-1; 8 nucleotides line up with TRBD1. In germline, CDR1 is LNHDA, CDR2 SQIVND (reference sequence). With V trimmed by 8 bases and J by 0 bases, 2 bases remained unmatched. The length of the CDR3 is 13 residues.

The CDR3 DNA is TGTGCCAGCACCGGACTAGCGGGAGGCCAGAATGAGCAGTTCTTC. Residues: CASTGLAGGQNEQFF. V is TRBV6-5 and J is TRBJ2-1; TRBD2 matches at 14 bases. The germline V gene has CDR1 MNHEY and CDR2 SVGAGI. J lost 7 bases, V lost 7 bases, and 6 bases had no gene match. This CDR3 spans 15 amino acids.

This chain uses TRBV6-2 or TRBV6-3 with TRBJ2-7; unclear D gene. CDR1 is MNHEY, CDR2 SVGEGT, per germline. This CDR3 region has 14 residues. Trimming stripped 4 bases from V and 4 bases from J, with 14 bases between. DNA for the CDR3: TGTGCCAGCAGTTCTTTAAGGGTGAGGTACGAGCAGTACTTC. It specifies CASSSLRVRYEQYF.

The gene calls are TRBV4-2 and TRBJ1-2; 7 bases align to TRBD1. Germline V gives CDR1 LGHNA, CDR2 YNFKEQ. V lost 4 bases, J lost 2 bases, and 7 bases stayed unmatched. This CDR3 contains 15 residues. The CDR3 protein is CASSPMDRQNYGYTF. For the CDR3, the DNA is TGTGCCAGCAGCCCAATGGACAGGCAAAACTATGGCTACACCTTC.

The V gene is TRBV27, the J gene TRBJ1-2; 11 bases match TRBD1. The CDR3 consists of 16 residues. The V and J ends lost 10 bases and 0 bases, in that order; junction bases with no gene match: 10. Per the germline V gene, CDR1 is MNHEY and CDR2 is SMNVEV (reference sequence). CDR3 in DNA: TGTGCCACTCGAGTGGGACAGGGGGTGACTAACTATGGCTACACCTTC. It codes for CATRVGQGVTNYGYTF.

The rearrangement uses TRBV7-2 and TRBJ1-1; D gene uncertain. V was cut by 2 bases and J by 1 base, with 11 bases left in between. Looked up from germline, CDR1 is SGHTA and CDR2 is FQGNSA. The CDR3 is 15 residues long. The CDR3 region has the DNA TGTGCCAGCAGCTTATTAAGCAGGTCGAACACTGAAGCTTTCTTT. Its protein is CASSLLSRSNTEAFF.

This clone came up many times. This sequence joins TRBV24-1 and TRBJ2-5; no clear D gene. Germline CDR1 and CDR2: KGHDR and SFDVKD. This CDR3 spans 15 amino acids. V lost 0 bases, J lost 2 bases, and 9 bases lay in between. CDR3 sequence reads: CATSDLRWEQETQYF. The CDR3 DNA reads TGTGCCACCAGTGATTTGCGTTGGGAACAAGAGACCCAGTACTTC.

Here the CDR3 reads CASSLAFQDNEQFF. The DNA for the CDR3 is TGCGCCAGCAGCTTGGCCTTTCAGGACAATGAGCAGTTCTTC. The rearrangement links TRBV5-1 to TRBJ2-1; D is uncertain. The CDR3 sequence is 14 residues long. In germline, CDR1 is SGHRS, CDR2 YFSETQ. Trimming took 0 bases from V and 5 from J, leaving 9 bases between them.

This chain links TRBV14 with TRBJ1-1; TRBD1 agrees at 10 bases. The CDR3 spans 14 residues. Trimming took 4 bases from V and 4 from J; bases not matched to a gene: 3. CDR1 SGHDN and CDR2 FVKESK come from the germline V gene. The CDR3 reads CASSLRTGGTEAFF. CDR3 nucleotide sequence: TGTGCCAGCAGCCTCCGGACAGGGGGCACTGAAGCTTTCTTT.